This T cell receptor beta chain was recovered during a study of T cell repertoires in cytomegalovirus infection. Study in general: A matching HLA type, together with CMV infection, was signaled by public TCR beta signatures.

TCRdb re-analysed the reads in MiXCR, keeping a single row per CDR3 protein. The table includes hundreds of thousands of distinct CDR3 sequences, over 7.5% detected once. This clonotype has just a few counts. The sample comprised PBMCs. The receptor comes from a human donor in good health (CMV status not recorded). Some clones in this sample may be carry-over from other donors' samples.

CDR3 nucleotide sequence: TGTGCCAGCAGCTACGAGCACCAAGAGACCCAGTACTTC. Translation gives CASSYEHQETQYF. The chain is built from TRBV6-2 or TRBV6-3 and TRBJ2-5; D call uncertain. The V end was cut by 6 bases, the J end by 0 bases, with 8 bases between. The CDR3 has 13 amino acids. The germline CDR1 and CDR2 sequences are MNHEY and SVGEGT.